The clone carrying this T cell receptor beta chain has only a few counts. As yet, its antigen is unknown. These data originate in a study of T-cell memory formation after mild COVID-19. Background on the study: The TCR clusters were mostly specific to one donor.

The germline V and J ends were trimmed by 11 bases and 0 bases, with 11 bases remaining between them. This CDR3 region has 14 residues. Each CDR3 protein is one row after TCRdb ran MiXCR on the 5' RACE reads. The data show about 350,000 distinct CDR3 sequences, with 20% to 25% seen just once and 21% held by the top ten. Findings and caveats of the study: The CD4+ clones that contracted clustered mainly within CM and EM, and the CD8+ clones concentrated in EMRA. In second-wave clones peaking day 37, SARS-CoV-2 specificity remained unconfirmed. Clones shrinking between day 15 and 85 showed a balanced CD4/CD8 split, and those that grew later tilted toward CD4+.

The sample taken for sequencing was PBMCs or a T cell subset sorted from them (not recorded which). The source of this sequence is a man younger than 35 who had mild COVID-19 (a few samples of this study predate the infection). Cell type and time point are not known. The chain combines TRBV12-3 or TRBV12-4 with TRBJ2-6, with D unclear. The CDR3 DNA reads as TGTGCCTCCCAGGACCGCTCTGGGGCCAACGTCCTGACTTTC. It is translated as CASQDRSGANVLTF.